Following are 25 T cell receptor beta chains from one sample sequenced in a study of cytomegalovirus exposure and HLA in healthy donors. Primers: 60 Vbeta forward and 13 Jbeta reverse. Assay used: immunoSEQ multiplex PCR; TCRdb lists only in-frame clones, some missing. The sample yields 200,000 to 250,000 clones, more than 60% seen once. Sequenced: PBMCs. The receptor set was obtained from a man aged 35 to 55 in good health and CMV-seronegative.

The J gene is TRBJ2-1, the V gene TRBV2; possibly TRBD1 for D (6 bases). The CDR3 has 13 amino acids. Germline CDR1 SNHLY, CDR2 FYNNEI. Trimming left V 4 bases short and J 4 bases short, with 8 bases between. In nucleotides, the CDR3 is TGTGCCAGCAGTGTTACAGGGTACAATGAGCAGTTCTTC. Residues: CASSVTGYNEQFF.

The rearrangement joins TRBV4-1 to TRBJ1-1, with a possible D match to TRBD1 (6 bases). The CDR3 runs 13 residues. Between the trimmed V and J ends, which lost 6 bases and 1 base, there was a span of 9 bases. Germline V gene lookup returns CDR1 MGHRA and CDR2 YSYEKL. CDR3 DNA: TGCGCCAGCAGTAACAGGGCGAACACTGAAGCTTTCTTT. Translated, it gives CASSNRANTEAFF.

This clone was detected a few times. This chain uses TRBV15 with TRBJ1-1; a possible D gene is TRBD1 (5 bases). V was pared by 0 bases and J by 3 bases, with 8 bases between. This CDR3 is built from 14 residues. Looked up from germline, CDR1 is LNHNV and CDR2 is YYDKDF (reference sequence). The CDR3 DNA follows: TGTGCCACCAGCAGAGAGGCCAGGGACACTGAAGCTTTCTTT. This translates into CATSREARDTEAFF.

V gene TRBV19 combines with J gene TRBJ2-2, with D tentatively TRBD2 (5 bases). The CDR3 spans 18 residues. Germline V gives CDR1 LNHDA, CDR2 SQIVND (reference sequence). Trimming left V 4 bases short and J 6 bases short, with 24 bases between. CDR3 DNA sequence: TGTGCCAGTAGTAGGATGTCGAGTGTGGGAGATTGGTCCGGGGAGCTGTTTTTT. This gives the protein CASSRMSSVGDWSGELFF.

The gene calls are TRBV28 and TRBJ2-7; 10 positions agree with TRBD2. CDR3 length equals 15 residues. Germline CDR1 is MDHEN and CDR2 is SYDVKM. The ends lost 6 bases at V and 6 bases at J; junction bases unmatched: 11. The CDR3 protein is CASRIAAGGPVEQYF. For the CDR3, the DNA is TGTGCCAGCAGGATAGCAGCGGGAGGGCCCGTCGAGCAGTACTTC.

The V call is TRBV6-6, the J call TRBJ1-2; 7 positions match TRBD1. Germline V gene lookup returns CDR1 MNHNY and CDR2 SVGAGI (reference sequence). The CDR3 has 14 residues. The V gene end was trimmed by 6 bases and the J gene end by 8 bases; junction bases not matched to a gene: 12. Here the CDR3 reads CASSPAPTGVGYTF. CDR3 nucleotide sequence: TGTGCCAGCAGCCCCGCGCCCACAGGGGTCGGCTACACCTTC.

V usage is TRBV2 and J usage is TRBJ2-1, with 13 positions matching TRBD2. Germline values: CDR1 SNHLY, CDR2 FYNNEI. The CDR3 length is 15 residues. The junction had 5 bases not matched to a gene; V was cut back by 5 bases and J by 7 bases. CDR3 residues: CASSLRTSGSNEQFF. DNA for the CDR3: TGTGCCAGCAGTCTAAGGACTAGCGGGAGTAATGAGCAGTTCTTC.

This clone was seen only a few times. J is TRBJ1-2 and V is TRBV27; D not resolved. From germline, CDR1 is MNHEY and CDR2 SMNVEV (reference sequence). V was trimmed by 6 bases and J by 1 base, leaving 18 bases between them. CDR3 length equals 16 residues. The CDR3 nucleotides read TGTGCCAGCAGATCTTATTCGCAGGTGTATAACTATGGCTACACCTTC. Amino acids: CASRSYSQVYNYGYTF.

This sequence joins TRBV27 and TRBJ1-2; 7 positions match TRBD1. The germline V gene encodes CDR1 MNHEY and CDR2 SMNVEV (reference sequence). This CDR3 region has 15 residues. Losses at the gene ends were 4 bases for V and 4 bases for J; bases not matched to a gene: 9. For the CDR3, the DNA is TGTGCCAGCAGTTCCCTCTTAGGGGGCAGCTATGGCTACACCTTC. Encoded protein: CASSSLLGGSYGYTF.

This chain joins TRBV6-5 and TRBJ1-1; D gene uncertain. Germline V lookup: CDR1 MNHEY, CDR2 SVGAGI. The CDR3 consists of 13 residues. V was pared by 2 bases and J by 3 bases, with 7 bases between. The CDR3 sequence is CASSYGRYTEAFF. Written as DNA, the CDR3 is TGTGCCAGCAGTTACGGTCGGTACACTGAAGCTTTCTTT.

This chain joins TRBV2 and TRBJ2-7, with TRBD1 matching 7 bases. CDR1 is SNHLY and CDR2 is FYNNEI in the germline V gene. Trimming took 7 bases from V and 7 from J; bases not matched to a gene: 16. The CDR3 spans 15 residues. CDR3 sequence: CASTPEGKGAGEQYF. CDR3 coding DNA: TGTGCCAGCACCCCCGAAGGGAAGGGGGCTGGAGAGCAGTACTTC.

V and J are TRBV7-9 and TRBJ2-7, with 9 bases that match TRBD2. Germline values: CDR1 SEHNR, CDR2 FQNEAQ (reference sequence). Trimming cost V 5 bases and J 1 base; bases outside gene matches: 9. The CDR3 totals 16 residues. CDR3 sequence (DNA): TGTGCCAGCAGCAAATCGCCGACTAGCGGTTCCTACGAGCAGTACTTC. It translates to CASSKSPTSGSYEQYF.

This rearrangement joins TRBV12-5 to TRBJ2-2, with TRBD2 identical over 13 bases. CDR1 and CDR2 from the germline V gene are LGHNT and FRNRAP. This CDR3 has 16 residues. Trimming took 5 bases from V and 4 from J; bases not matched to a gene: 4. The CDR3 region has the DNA TGTGCTAGTGGTGGGGGACTAGCGGGGATCACCGGGGAGCTGTTTTTT. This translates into CASGGGLAGITGELFF.

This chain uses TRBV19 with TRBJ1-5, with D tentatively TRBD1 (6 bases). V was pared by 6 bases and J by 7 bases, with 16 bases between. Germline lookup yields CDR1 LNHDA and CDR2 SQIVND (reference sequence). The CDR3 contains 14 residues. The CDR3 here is CASRFLGAEQPQHF. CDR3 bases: TGTGCCAGTAGGTTTTTGGGGGCTGAGCAGCCCCAGCATTTT.

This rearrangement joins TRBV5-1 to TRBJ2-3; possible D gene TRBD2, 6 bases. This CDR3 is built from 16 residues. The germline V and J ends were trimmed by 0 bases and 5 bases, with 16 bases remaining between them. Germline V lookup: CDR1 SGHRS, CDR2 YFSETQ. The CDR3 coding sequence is TGCGCCAGCAGCTTGGAAGGCGGGACCGCCGGAGATACGCAGTATTTT. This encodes CASSLEGGTAGDTQYF.

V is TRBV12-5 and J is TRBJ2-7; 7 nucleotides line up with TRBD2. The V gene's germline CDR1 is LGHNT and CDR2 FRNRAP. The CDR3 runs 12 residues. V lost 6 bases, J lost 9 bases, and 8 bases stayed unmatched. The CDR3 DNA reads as TGTGCTAGTGGGGGGGGAGGGGCGCTGCAGTACTTC. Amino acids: CASGGGGALQYF.

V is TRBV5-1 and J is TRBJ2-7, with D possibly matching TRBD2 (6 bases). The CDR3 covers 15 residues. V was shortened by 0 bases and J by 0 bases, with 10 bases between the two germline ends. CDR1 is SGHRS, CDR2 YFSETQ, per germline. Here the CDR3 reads CASSLVEGSSYEQYF. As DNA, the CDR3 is TGCGCCAGCAGCTTGGTGGAGGGAAGCTCCTACGAGCAGTACTTC.

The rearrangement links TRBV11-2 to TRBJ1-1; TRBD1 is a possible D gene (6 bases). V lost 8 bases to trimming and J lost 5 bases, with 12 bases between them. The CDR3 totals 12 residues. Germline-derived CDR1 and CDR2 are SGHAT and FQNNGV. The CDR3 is CASGLQGTEAFF. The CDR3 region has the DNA TGTGCCAGCGGCCTACAGGGAACTGAAGCTTTCTTT.

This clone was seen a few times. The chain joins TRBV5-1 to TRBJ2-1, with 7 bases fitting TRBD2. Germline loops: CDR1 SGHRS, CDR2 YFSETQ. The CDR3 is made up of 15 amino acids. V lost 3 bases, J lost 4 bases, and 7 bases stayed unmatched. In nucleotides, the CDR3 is TGCGCCAGCAGCTGGGCGGGAGTCTCTTACAATGAGCAGTTCTTC. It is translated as CASSWAGVSYNEQFF.

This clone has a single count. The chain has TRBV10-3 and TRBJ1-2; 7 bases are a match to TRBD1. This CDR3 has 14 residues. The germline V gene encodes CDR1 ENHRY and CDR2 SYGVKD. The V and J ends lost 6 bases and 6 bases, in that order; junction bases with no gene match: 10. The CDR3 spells CAIRPWDSSHGYTF. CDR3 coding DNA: TGTGCCATCAGACCCTGGGACAGCTCCCATGGCTACACCTTC.

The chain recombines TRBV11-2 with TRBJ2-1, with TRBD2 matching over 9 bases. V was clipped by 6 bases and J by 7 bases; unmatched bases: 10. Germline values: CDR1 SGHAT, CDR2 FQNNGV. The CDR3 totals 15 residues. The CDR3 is CASSPRSGSGNEQFF. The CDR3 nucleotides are TGTGCCAGCAGTCCCCGTAGCGGGAGCGGGAATGAGCAGTTCTTC.

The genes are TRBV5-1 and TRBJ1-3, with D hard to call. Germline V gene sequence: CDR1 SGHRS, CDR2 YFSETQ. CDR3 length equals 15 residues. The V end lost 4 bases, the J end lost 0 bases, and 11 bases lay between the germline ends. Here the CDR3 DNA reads TGCGCCAGCAGCCCCCGCGAGGGCTCTGGAAACACCATATATTTT. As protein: CASSPREGSGNTIYF.

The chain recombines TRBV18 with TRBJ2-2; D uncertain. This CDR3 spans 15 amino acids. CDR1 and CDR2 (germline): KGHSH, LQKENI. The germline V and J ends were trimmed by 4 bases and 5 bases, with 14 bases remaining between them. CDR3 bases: TGTGCCAGCTCACGCACCCGCACAGAGACCGGGGAGCTGTTTTTT. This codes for CASSRTRTETGELFF.

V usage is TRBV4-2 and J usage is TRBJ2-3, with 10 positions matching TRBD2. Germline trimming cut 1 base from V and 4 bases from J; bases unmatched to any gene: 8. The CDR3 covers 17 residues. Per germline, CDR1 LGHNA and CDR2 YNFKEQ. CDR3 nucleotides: TGTGCCAGCAGCCAAGCCTTCACAGCGGGAGGGCCAGATACGCAGTATTTT. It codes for CASSQAFTAGGPDTQYF.

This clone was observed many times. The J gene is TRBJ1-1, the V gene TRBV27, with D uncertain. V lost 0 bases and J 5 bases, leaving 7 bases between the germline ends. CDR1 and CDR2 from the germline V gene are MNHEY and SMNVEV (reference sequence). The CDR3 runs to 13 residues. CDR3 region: CASSLSAGTEAFF. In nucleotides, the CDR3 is TGTGCCAGCAGTTTATCCGCCGGGACTGAAGCTTTCTTT.